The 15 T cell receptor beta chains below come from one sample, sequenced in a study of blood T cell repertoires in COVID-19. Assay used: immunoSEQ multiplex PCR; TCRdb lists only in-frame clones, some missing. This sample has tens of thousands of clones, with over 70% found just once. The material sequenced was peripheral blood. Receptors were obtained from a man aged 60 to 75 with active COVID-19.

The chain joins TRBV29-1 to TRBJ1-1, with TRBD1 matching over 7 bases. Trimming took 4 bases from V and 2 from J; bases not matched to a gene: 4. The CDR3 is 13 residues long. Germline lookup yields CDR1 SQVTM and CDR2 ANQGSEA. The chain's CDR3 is CSVAGQVNTEAFF. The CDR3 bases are TGCAGCGTTGCCGGACAGGTTAACACTGAAGCTTTCTTT.

This chain's CDR3 is CASSRTTYEQYF. The CDR3 DNA reads as TGTGCCAGCTCCCGGACAACCTACGAGCAGTACTTC. This chain links TRBV2 with TRBJ2-7, with a possible D match to TRBD1 (5 bases). In germline, CDR1 is SNHLY, CDR2 FYNNEI. The CDR3 length is 12 residues. Trimming took 8 bases from V and 2 from J, leaving 10 bases between them. The variable domain in full, with the rest retrieved from reference TRBV2 and TRBJ2-7, is EPEVTQTPSHQVTQMGQEVILRCVPISNHLYFYWYRQILGQKVEFLVSFYNNEISEKSEIFDDQFSVERPDGSNFTLKIRSTKLEDSAMYFCASSRTTYEQYFGPGTRLTVT.

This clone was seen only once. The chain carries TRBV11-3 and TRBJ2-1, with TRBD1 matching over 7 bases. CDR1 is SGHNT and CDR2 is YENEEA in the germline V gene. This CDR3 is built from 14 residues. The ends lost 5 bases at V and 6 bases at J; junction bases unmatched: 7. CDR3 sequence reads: CASSGLTGSNEQFF. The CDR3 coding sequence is TGTGCCAGCAGCGGACTGACAGGGAGCAATGAGCAGTTCTTC.

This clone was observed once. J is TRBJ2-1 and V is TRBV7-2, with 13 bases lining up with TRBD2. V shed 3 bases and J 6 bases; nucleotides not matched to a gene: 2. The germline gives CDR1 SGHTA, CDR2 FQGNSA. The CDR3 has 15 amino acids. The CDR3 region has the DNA TGTGCCAGCAGCTTGGGACTAGCGGGGTTCAATGAGCAGTTCTTC. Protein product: CASSLGLAGFNEQFF.

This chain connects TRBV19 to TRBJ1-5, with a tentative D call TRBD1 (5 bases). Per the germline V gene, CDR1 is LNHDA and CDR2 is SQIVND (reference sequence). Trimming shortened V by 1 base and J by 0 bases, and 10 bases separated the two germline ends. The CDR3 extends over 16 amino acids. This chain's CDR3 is CASSIGGSNSNQPQHF. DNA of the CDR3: TGTGCCAGTAGTATAGGGGGCAGCAATAGCAATCAGCCCCAGCATTTT.

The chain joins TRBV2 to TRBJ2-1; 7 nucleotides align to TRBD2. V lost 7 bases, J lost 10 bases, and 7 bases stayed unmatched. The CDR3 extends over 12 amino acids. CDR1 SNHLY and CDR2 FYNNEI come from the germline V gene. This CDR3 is CASTERDREQFF. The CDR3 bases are TGTGCCAGCACCGAGCGGGATCGGGAGCAGTTCTTC.

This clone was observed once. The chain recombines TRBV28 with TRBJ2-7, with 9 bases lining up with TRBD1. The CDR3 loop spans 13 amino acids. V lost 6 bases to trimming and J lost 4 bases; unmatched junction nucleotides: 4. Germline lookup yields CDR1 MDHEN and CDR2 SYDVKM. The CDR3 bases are TGTGCCAGCAGACCGGGACAGGGATACGAGCAGTACTTC. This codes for CASRPGQGYEQYF. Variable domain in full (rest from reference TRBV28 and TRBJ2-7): DVKVTQSSRYLVKRTGEKVFLECVQDMDHENMFWYRQDPGLGLRLIYFSYDVKMKEKGDIPEGYSVSREKKERFSLILESASTNQTSMYLCASRPGQGYEQYFGPGTRLTVT.

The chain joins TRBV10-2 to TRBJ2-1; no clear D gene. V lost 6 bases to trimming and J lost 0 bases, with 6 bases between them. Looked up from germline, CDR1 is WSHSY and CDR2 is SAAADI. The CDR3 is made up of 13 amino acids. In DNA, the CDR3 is TGCGCCAGCAGCGGTAGCTCCTACAATGAGCAGTTCTTC. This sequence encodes CASSGSSYNEQFF.

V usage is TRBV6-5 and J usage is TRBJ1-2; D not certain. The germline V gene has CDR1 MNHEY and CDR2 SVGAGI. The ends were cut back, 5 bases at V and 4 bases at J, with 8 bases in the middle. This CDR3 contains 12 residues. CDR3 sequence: CASSRGSYGYTF. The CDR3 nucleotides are TGTGCCAGCAGTCGGGGTTCCTATGGCTACACCTTC.

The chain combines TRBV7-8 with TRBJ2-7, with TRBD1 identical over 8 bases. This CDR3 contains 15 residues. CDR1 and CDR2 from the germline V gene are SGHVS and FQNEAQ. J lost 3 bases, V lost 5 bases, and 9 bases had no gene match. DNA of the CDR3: TGTGCCAGCAGCCCCGGGACAGGAGGATACTACGAGCAGTACTTC. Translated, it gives CASSPGTGGYYEQYF.

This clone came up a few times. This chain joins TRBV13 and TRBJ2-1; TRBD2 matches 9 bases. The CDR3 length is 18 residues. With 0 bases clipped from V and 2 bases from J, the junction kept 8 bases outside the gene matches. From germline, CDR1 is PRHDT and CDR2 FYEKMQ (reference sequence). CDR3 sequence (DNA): TGTGCCAGCAGCTTAGGCCGTAGCGGGAGTATTACCTACAATGAGCAGTTCTTC. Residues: CASSLGRSGSITYNEQFF.

The CDR3 protein is CASSSELKNTGELFF. The CDR3 DNA reads TGTGCCAGTTCGAGCGAACTAAAGAACACCGGGGAGCTGTTTTTT. The chain uses TRBV19 and TRBJ2-2; no firm D call. Deletions cut 8 bases from V and 1 base from J, with 14 bases between. This CDR3 region has 15 residues. Germline assignment: CDR1 LNHDA and CDR2 SQIVND (reference sequence). Using reference TRBV19 and TRBJ2-2 for the parts outside the CDR3, the full variable domain is DGGITQSPKYLFRKEGQNVTLSCEQNLNHDAMYWYRQDPGQGLRLIYYSQIVNDFQKGDIAEGYSVSREKKESFPLTVTSAQKNPTAFYLCASSSELKNTGELFFGEGSRLTVL.

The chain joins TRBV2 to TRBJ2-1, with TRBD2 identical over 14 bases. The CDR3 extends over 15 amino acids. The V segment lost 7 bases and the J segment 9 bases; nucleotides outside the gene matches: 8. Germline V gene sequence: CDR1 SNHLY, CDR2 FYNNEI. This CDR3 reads CASNWGLAGVIEQFF. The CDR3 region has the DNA TGTGCCAGCAACTGGGGACTAGCGGGAGTCATTGAGCAGTTCTTC.

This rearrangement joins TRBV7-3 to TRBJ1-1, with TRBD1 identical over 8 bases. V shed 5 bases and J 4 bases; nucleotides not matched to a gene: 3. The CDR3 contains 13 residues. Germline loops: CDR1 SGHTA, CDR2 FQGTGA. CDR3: CASSPTGGTEAFF. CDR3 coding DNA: TGTGCCAGCAGCCCCACAGGGGGCACTGAAGCTTTCTTT.

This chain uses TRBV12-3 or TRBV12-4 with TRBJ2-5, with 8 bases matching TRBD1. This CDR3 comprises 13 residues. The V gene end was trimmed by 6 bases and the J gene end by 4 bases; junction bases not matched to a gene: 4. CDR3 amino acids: CASSQGALETQYF. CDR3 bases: TGTGCCAGCAGCCAGGGGGCTCTAGAGACCCAGTACTTC.